This entry describes one T cell receptor (beta chain). These data originate in a study of T cell changes during pregnancy in multiple sclerosis. Germline assignment: CDR1 SGHVS and CDR2 FQNEAQ. There are 14 residues in the CDR3. Trimming pared 6 bases from V and 0 bases from J, leaving 9 bases between. Clones were sequenced by immunoSEQ multiplex PCR, and TCRdb holds only the in-frame ones, with some missing. The data contain tens of thousands of clones, roughly nine tenths of them singletons. The starting material was CD4+ T cells from peripheral blood mononuclear cells, obtained in the third trimester of pregnancy. The genes are TRBV7-8 and TRBJ1-5; D is perhaps TRBD1 (6 bases). The clonotype was recovered from a female donor in good health, enrolled as a control in a pregnancy study. CDR3 in DNA: TGTGCCAGCAGTCACAGGGCTAGCAATCAGCCCCAGCATTTT. The encoded protein is CASSHRASNQPQHF.